The source of this T cell receptor (beta chain) is a study of cytomegalovirus exposure and HLA in healthy donors. Whole-study context: Early released data comprised around 80 million unique TCRs from HLA-typed donors.

With regard to this clone: Its specificity is not known.

The CDR3 extends over 14 amino acids. Germline V gene data show CDR1 as MDHEN and CDR2 as SYDVKM. Trimming removed 5 bases from V and 1 base from J; junction bases left unmatched: 2. With 60 Vbeta and 13 Jbeta primers, the PCR was carried out. Repertoires were generated with immunoSEQ multiplex PCR, while TCRdb's copy carries only in-frame clones and drops some. Recorded for this sample: roughly 51,000 clones. Study results and caveats: Presence/absence analyses treated sequencing depth as roughly uniform across donors. Reported findings show TCR beta sequences accurately forecast HLA-A and HLA-B alleles in most subjects.

The clonotype originates from a woman aged 40 to 50 in good health and CMV-seronegative. The rearrangement links TRBV28 to TRBJ2-3, with 8 bases matching TRBD1. The sample taken for sequencing was PBMCs. CDR3 amino acids: CASSPGQGTDTQYF. The CDR3 DNA follows: TGTGCCAGCAGTCCGGGACAGGGCACAGATACGCAGTATTTT.